A single sample gave rise to the 31 T cell receptor beta chains below, sequenced in a study of blood T cell repertoires in COVID-19. Assay used: immunoSEQ multiplex PCR; TCRdb lists only in-frame clones, some missing. The sample lists about 220,000 clones, approximately 83% seen once, with 2% to 2.5% in the top ten. Input material: peripheral blood. The origin of the receptors is an older woman with acute or convalescent COVID-19.

V usage is TRBV9 and J usage is TRBJ2-7; D remains ambiguous. Trimming removed 0 bases at V and 4 bases at J, with 8 bases between. Germline V CDR1 and CDR2: SGDLS, YYNGEE. The CDR3 has 13 amino acids. Here the CDR3 DNA reads TGTGCCAGCAGCGTAGACGGTCCATACGAGCAGTACTTC. It yields the protein CASSVDGPYEQYF. The full variable domain, completed using reference TRBV9 and TRBJ2-7, is DSGVTQTPKHLITATGQRVTLRCSPRSGDLSVYWYQQSLDQGLQFLIQYYNGEERAKGNILERFSAQQFPDLHSELNLSSLELGDSALYFCASSVDGPYEQYFGPGTRLTVT.

The gene calls are TRBV19 and TRBJ1-4, with 10 bases identical to TRBD1. The CDR3 length is 20 residues. The ends lost 5 bases at V and 2 bases at J; junction bases unmatched: 17. Per germline, CDR1 LNHDA and CDR2 SQIVND (reference sequence). CDR3 loop: CASSSGQGKALLGTNEKLFF. The DNA of the CDR3 is TGTGCCAGTAGTTCGGGACAGGGGAAAGCGCTATTAGGGACTAATGAAAAACTGTTTTTT.

This clone was seen only a few times. This chain connects TRBV4-2 to TRBJ1-3; 11 nucleotides agree with TRBD1. CDR3 length equals 16 residues. V gave up 3 bases and J gave up 2 bases; unmatched junction bases: 3. Per germline, CDR1 LGHNA and CDR2 YNFKEQ. The CDR3 is CASSQWGQGAGNTIYF. Written as DNA, the CDR3 is TGTGCCAGCAGCCAGTGGGGACAGGGGGCTGGAAACACCATATATTTT.

The genes are TRBV25-1 and TRBJ1-6; D might be TRBD1 (5 bases). Germline values: CDR1 MGHDK, CDR2 SYGVNS. The CDR3 is 16 amino acids. Trimming took off 3 bases at V and 8 bases at J, with 17 bases between the two ends. DNA of the CDR3: TGTGCCAGCAGTGAGGACCGGGCAGGGATCTATTCACCCCTCCACTTT. It translates to CASSEDRAGIYSPLHF.

This rearrangement joins TRBV7-3 to TRBJ2-1; TRBD1 agrees at 8 bases. The CDR3 is made up of 15 amino acids. With V trimmed by 0 bases and J by 6 bases, 4 bases remained unmatched. CDR1 is SGHTA, CDR2 FQGTGA, per germline. CDR3 residues: CASSLTPGTGNEQFF. The CDR3 coding sequence is TGTGCCAGCAGCTTAACGCCAGGGACAGGCAATGAGCAGTTCTTC. Filled out from reference TRBV7-3 and TRBJ2-1, the complete variable domain reads GAGVSQTPSNKVTEKGKYVELRCDPISGHTALYWYRQSLGQGPEFLIYFQGTGAADDSGLPNDRFFAVRPEGSVSTLKIQRTERGDSAVYLCASSLTPGTGNEQFFGPGTRLTVL.

V is TRBV19 and J is TRBJ1-2; D is uncertain. The V end lost 9 bases, the J end lost 3 bases, and 11 bases lay between the germline ends. The germline gives CDR1 LNHDA, CDR2 SQIVND (reference sequence). The CDR3 contains 12 residues. In DNA, the CDR3 is TGTGCCAGCCTCTCCCTTGACTATGGCTACACCTTC. As protein: CASLSLDYGYTF.

V usage is TRBV5-4 and J usage is TRBJ2-5; D call uncertain. From germline, CDR1 is SGHNT and CDR2 YYREEE (reference sequence). CDR3 size: 12 residues. The V end lost 4 bases, the J end lost 5 bases, and 9 bases lay between the germline ends. The DNA for the CDR3 is TGTGCCAGCAGCCGGGTTGGGGAGACCCAGTACTTC. This sequence encodes CASSRVGETQYF.

V gene TRBV6-5 combines with J gene TRBJ2-1, with TRBD1 as a possible D gene (6 bases). The CDR3 loop spans 15 amino acids. Germline V gives CDR1 MNHEY, CDR2 SVGAGI. The ends were cut back, 4 bases at V and 0 bases at J, with 10 bases in the middle. The CDR3 nucleotides are TGTGCCAGCAGTTCTTGGGACACCTCCTACAATGAGCAGTTCTTC. Its protein is CASSSWDTSYNEQFF.

The chain is built from TRBV21-1 and TRBJ2-7; the table names TRBD1, a call not compared with the DNA. TRBV21-1 is a known pseudogene. There are 16 residues in the CDR3. The CDR3 region is CASTPKMCPTVHEQYF. As DNA, the CDR3 is TGTGCCAGCACCCCAAAGATGTGTCCGACAGTCCACGAGCAGTACTTC.

The V call is TRBV27, the J call TRBJ2-7; D is perhaps TRBD1 (5 bases). V was clipped by 5 bases and J by 2 bases, with 16 bases between them. This CDR3 has 15 residues. Germline V CDR1 and CDR2: MNHEY, SMNVEV (reference sequence). The CDR3: CASSPQGFPTYEQYF. The CDR3 DNA follows: TGTGCCAGCAGTCCCCAGGGCTTTCCTACCTACGAGCAGTACTTC.

This chain links TRBV7-9 with TRBJ1-4; no clear D. The CDR3 loop spans 14 amino acids. The ends were cut back, 5 bases at V and 8 bases at J, with 15 bases in the middle. The germline V gene encodes CDR1 SEHNR and CDR2 FQNEAQ (reference sequence). CDR3 in amino acids: CASSVDTVREKLFF. CDR3 bases: TGTGCCAGCAGCGTCGACACGGTCCGGGAAAAACTGTTTTTT. The whole variable domain, filled in from reference TRBV7-9 and TRBJ1-4, reads DTGVSQNPRHKITKRGQNVTFRCDPISEHNRLYWYRQTLGQGPEFLTYFQNEAQLEKSRLLSDRFSAERPKGSFSTLEIQRTEQGDSAMYLCASSVDTVREKLFFGSGTQLSVL.

This rearrangement joins TRBV30 to TRBJ1-1, with a weak D call TRBD1 (5 bases). The germline V and J ends were trimmed by 6 bases and 11 bases, with 16 bases remaining between them. CDR3 length equals 11 residues. Per the germline V gene, CDR1 is GTSNPN and CDR2 is SVGIG (reference sequence). The CDR3 sequence is CACILGTVAFF. CDR3 sequence (DNA): TGTGCCTGTATACTGGGGACTGTGGCTTTCTTT.

The V call is TRBV7-2, the J call TRBJ1-2; TRBD1 agrees at 7 bases. V was pared by 2 bases and J by 7 bases, with 10 bases of the junction left unmatched. The germline V gene encodes CDR1 SGHTA and CDR2 FQGNSA. The CDR3 runs to 15 residues. The CDR3 loop reads CASSLRPGQASGYTF. The CDR3 nucleotides read TGTGCCAGCAGCTTAAGGCCCGGACAGGCTAGTGGCTACACCTTC. Looking up the rest from reference TRBV7-2 and TRBJ1-2 gives the full variable domain: GAGVSQSPSNKVTEKGKDVELRCDPISGHTALYWYRQSLGQGLEFLIYFQGNSAPDKSGLPSDRFSAERTGGSVSTLTIQRTQQEDSAVYLCASSLRPGQASGYTFGSGTRLTVV.

The V call is TRBV28, the J call TRBJ1-5; 9 positions agree with TRBD1. The germline CDR1 and CDR2 sequences are MDHEN and SYDVKM. V trimming: 7 bases; J trimming: 4 bases; junction bases outside the gene matches: 8. CDR3 size: 15 residues. The DNA for the CDR3 is TGTGCCAGCACCCTACAGGGGGCAGGGAATCAGCCCCAGCATTTT. It is translated as CASTLQGAGNQPQHF.

DNA for the CDR3: TGCGCCAGCAGCCAAGATTTTGGAGTGGGTCAGCCCCAGCATTTT. Residues: CASSQDFGVGQPQHF. V is TRBV4-3 and J is TRBJ1-5; D uncertain. Germline loops: CDR1 LGHNA, CDR2 YSLEER. Trimming removed 0 bases from V and 6 bases from J, with 12 bases in between. This CDR3 has 15 amino acids.

This rearrangement joins TRBV12-3 or TRBV12-4 to TRBJ1-6; TRBD1 might be the D (5 bases). The CDR3 is 13 amino acids. Between the trimmed V and J ends, which lost 7 bases and 7 bases, there was a span of 11 bases. The CDR3 DNA reads TGTGCCAGCAACCAGGGAGGCAATTCACCCCTCCACTTT. As protein: CASNQGGNSPLHF.

The rearrangement joins TRBV24-1 to TRBJ2-3; 13 bases agree with TRBD2. CDR1 is KGHDR, CDR2 SFDVKD, per germline. J gave up 1 base and V 4 bases, and 7 bases lay outside the gene matches. The length of the CDR3 is 18 residues. CDR3 in amino acids: CATSEGAGTSGGTDTQYF. CDR3 coding DNA: TGTGCCACCAGTGAGGGGGCCGGGACTAGCGGGGGCACAGATACGCAGTATTTT.

V gene TRBV9 combines with J gene TRBJ2-1; 7 nucleotides match TRBD2. CDR3 length: 13 residues. Germline lookup yields CDR1 SGDLS and CDR2 YYNGEE. With V trimmed by 10 bases and J by 6 bases, 10 bases remained unmatched. Written as DNA, the CDR3 is TGTGCCTCTCAGGCGGGAGACGGCAATGAGCAGTTCTTC. Residues: CASQAGDGNEQFF.

The chain joins TRBV4-1 to TRBJ1-3, with D possibly being TRBD1 (6 bases). Germline V gives CDR1 MGHRA, CDR2 YSYEKL. The CDR3 totals 16 residues. V dropped 3 bases and J dropped 3 bases, with 15 bases sitting between them. The CDR3 region is CASSQPGQSLGNTIYF. CDR3 bases: TGCGCCAGCAGCCAGCCAGGACAGAGCCTTGGAAACACCATATATTTT.

The rearrangement uses TRBV4-2 and TRBJ1-6; D call uncertain. CDR3 length equals 17 residues. Germline V gene sequence: CDR1 LGHNA, CDR2 YNFKEQ. V was pared by 0 bases and J by 2 bases, with 11 bases between. The CDR3 DNA reads as TGTGCCAGCAGCCAAGAGGCCAATCCCACCTATAATTCACCCCTCCACTTT. Its protein is CASSQEANPTYNSPLHF.

The chain joins TRBV19 to TRBJ1-2, with D unclear. V lost 1 base to trimming and J lost 8 bases, with 14 bases between them. Germline V gene lookup returns CDR1 LNHDA and CDR2 SQIVND (reference sequence). The CDR3 is 14 amino acids. This CDR3 reads CASSIARIDRGYTF. DNA of the CDR3: TGTGCCAGTAGTATAGCCAGGATCGATCGGGGCTACACCTTC.

This chain uses TRBV5-5 with TRBJ2-3, with a tentative D call TRBD2 (7 bases). This CDR3 is 16 amino acids long. V was pared by 3 bases and J by 2 bases, with 16 bases between. From germline, CDR1 is SGHKS and CDR2 YYEKEE (reference sequence). CDR3 in amino acids: CASSSMPGGPTDTQYF. The CDR3 DNA follows: TGTGCCAGCAGCTCCATGCCGGGGGGCCCCACAGATACGCAGTATTTT. The variable domain in full, with the rest retrieved from reference TRBV5-5 and TRBJ2-3, is DAGVTQSPTHLIKTRGQQVTLRCSPISGHKSVSWYQQVLGQGPQFIFQYYEKEERGRGNFPDRFSARQFPNYSSELNVNALLLGDSALYLCASSSMPGGPTDTQYFGPGTRLTVL.

The J gene is TRBJ2-2, the V gene TRBV18; the match to TRBD2 covers 11 bases. V gave up 0 bases and J gave up 6 bases; unmatched junction bases: 6. This CDR3 has 17 residues. The germline CDR1 and CDR2 sequences are KGHSH and LQKENI. The CDR3 reads CASSPPSLAGAAGELFF. CDR3 DNA: TGTGCCAGCTCACCACCGTCACTAGCGGGGGCTGCCGGGGAGCTGTTTTTT.

V is TRBV7-2 and J is TRBJ2-3, with a tentative D call TRBD2 (5 bases). The length of the CDR3 is 15 residues. V shed 4 bases and J shed 0 bases, with 11 bases lying between them. CDR1 and CDR2 from the germline V gene are SGHTA and FQGNSA. The DNA of the CDR3 is TGTGCCAGCAGCTCTCGGACTTCAAGCACAGATACGCAGTATTTT. This sequence encodes CASSSRTSSTDTQYF.

This clone occurred once. The chain recombines TRBV19 with TRBJ2-1, with 15 bases lining up with TRBD2. This CDR3 is 14 amino acids long. With V trimmed by 7 bases and J by 15 bases, 10 bases remained unmatched. Germline CDR1 reads LNHDA; CDR2 reads SQIVND (reference sequence). The CDR3 nucleotides read TGTGCCAGTATCTCCAGGACTAGCGGGGGGGCATGGTTCTTC. Protein: CASISRTSGGAWFF.

The rearrangement links TRBV5-1 to TRBJ2-7; D is possibly TRBD1 (6 bases). Germline CDR1 reads SGHRS; CDR2 reads YFSETQ. The CDR3 contains 14 residues. The V end was cut by 0 bases, the J end by 2 bases, with 9 bases between. The CDR3 here is CASSLAGQPYEQYF. CDR3 DNA: TGCGCCAGCAGCTTGGCTGGACAGCCCTACGAGCAGTACTTC.

This chain uses TRBV12-3 or TRBV12-4 with TRBJ1-1, with a weak D call TRBD1 (5 bases). The CDR3 runs to 13 residues. The V and J ends lost 2 bases and 5 bases respectively, with 9 bases between them. Here the CDR3 DNA reads TGTGCCAGCAGTTTATCATCAGGGACTGAAGCTTTCTTT. Amino acids: CASSLSSGTEAFF.

The gene calls are TRBV19 and TRBJ1-2, with D unclear. CDR3 length: 14 amino acids. Trimming took 7 bases from V and 0 from J, leaving 12 bases between them. Germline V gives CDR1 LNHDA, CDR2 SQIVND (reference sequence). The CDR3 DNA reads TGTGCCAGTACTAAAGGTACAGCTAACTATGGCTACACCTTC. It translates to CASTKGTANYGYTF.

The chain combines TRBV19 with TRBJ1-5; TRBD1 matches 7 bases. CDR3 length: 14 residues. From germline, CDR1 is LNHDA and CDR2 SQIVND (reference sequence). The J segment lost 3 bases and the V segment lost 10 bases, leaving 9 bases of the junction unmatched. In DNA, the CDR3 is TGTGCCACCAAAAGAGGGGGCCCCAATCAGCCCCAGCATTTT. It translates to CATKRGGPNQPQHF.

The rearrangement uses TRBV11-2 and TRBJ1-2; TRBD1 matches at 12 bases. The CDR3 spans 14 residues. After removal of 5 bases from V and 8 bases from J, the junction contained 6 bases not matched to a gene. Germline V gives CDR1 SGHAT, CDR2 FQNNGV. CDR3 in amino acids: CASSPGQGAEGYTF. The CDR3 DNA sequence: TGTGCCAGCAGCCCGGGACAGGGGGCTGAGGGCTACACCTTC.

This clone was observed a handful of times. The chain uses TRBV3-1 (or the pseudogene TRBV3-2) and TRBJ2-3; maybe TRBD1 (6 bases). Germline CDR1 reads LGHDT; CDR2 reads YNNKEL (reference sequence). This CDR3 region has 15 residues. Trimming left V 7 bases short and J 5 bases short, with 19 bases between. The CDR3 protein is CASTQGPLSRDTQYF. The CDR3 bases are TGTGCCAGCACCCAGGGGCCACTGTCCCGAGATACGCAGTATTTT.